The 16 T cell receptor beta chains below all came from one sample that was sequenced in a study of cytomegalovirus exposure and HLA in healthy donors. PCR employed 60 Vbeta and 13 Jbeta primers. Measured with immunoSEQ multiplex PCR; TCRdb has only the in-frame clones, and not every one. The table records 150,000 to 250,000 clones, approximately 85% of them present only once. Sequences were obtained from PBMCs. The receptors stem from a woman aged 45-65 years in good health and CMV-seropositive.

The chain combines TRBV10-3 with TRBJ1-2; D is possibly TRBD1 (6 bases). The CDR3 runs to 14 residues. Germline values: CDR1 ENHRY, CDR2 SYGVKD. Trimming left V 5 bases short and J 6 bases short, with 16 bases between. Here the CDR3 DNA reads TGTGCCATCAGTTCAGAGGCAGGGGCCGATGGCTACACCTTC. Translated, it gives CAISSEAGADGYTF.

The chain uses TRBV5-1 and TRBJ2-2; D is unclear. The CDR3 sequence is 16 residues long. The V gene lost 0 bases and the J gene lost 1 base, with 10 bases spanning the gap. Germline CDR1 SGHRS, CDR2 YFSETQ. The CDR3 DNA reads as TGCGCCAGCAGCTTGGCCACACAGATGAACACCGGGGAGCTGTTTTTT. The encoded protein is CASSLATQMNTGELFF. Looking up the rest from reference TRBV5-1 and TRBJ2-2 gives the full variable domain: KAGVTQTPRYLIKTRGQQVTLSCSPISGHRSVSWYQQTPGQGLQFLFEYFSETQRNKGNFPGRFSGRQFSNSRSEMNVSTLELGDSALYLCASSLATQMNTGELFFGEGSRLTVL.

CDR3 in DNA: TGTGCCAGCAGCGTCGGCAGGGGGCGCCTCACAGATACGCAGTATTTT. Amino acid sequence: CASSVGRGRLTDTQYF. The rearrangement links TRBV2 to TRBJ2-3; 8 positions agree with TRBD1. The V segment lost 6 bases and the J segment 2 bases; nucleotides outside the gene matches: 10. The CDR3 runs to 16 residues. The germline V gene has CDR1 SNHLY and CDR2 FYNNEI.

The chain uses TRBV10-3 and TRBJ1-2, with 8 bases lining up with TRBD1. Germline CDR1 is ENHRY and CDR2 is SYGVKD. CDR3 length: 14 residues. V was clipped by 2 bases and J by 7 bases; unmatched bases: 6. The CDR3 DNA is TGTGCCATCAGTGAGACGGACAGGGTGAGTGGCTACACCTTC. It is translated as CAISETDRVSGYTF.

This chain connects TRBV9 to TRBJ2-5; TRBD2 matches at 8 bases. V lost 2 bases to trimming and J lost 4 bases; unmatched junction nucleotides: 4. The CDR3 sequence is 14 residues long. CDR1 is SGDLS, CDR2 YYNGEE, per germline. CDR3: CASSVGTRGETQYF. The DNA for the CDR3 is TGTGCCAGCAGCGTCGGGACTAGGGGAGAGACCCAGTACTTC.

This sequence joins TRBV15 and TRBJ2-1; TRBD1 is a possible D gene (6 bases). Germline V gives CDR1 LNHNV, CDR2 YYDKDF (reference sequence). The CDR3 contains 15 residues. Trimming took 5 bases from V and 5 from J, leaving 16 bases between them. The CDR3 DNA sequence: TGTGCCACCAGCTCGAGGGACACTAACCACAATGAGCAGTTCTTC. Translation gives CATSSRDTNHNEQFF.

The chain carries TRBV4-1 and TRBJ1-1; D is possibly TRBD1 (5 bases). Trimming took 4 bases from V and 0 from J, leaving 27 bases between them. From germline, CDR1 is MGHRA and CDR2 YSYEKL. The CDR3 is 20 amino acids. The CDR3 is CASSPPPLGRGRPMNTEAFF. The CDR3 DNA sequence: TGCGCCAGCAGCCCCCCCCCATTGGGAAGGGGCCGTCCGATGAACACTGAAGCTTTCTTT.

The V call is TRBV18, the J call TRBJ2-5; the D gene is possibly TRBD2 (6 bases). This CDR3 contains 15 residues. The V end was cut by 6 bases, the J end by 5 bases, with 19 bases between. Germline V gives CDR1 KGHSH, CDR2 LQKENI. The CDR3 here is CASSRGGGEMETQYF. In nucleotides, the CDR3 is TGTGCCAGCTCCCGGGGCGGCGGGGAGATGGAGACCCAGTACTTC.

The genes are TRBV27 and TRBJ2-7, with D maybe TRBD2 (6 bases). This CDR3 region has 13 residues. The V end lost 3 bases, the J end lost 7 bases, and 13 bases lay between the germline ends. The germline V gene has CDR1 MNHEY and CDR2 SMNVEV (reference sequence). DNA for the CDR3: TGTGCCAGCAGTTTGGGAGGAGCCGGGGAGCAGTACTTC. Residues: CASSLGGAGEQYF.

This chain joins TRBV10-1 and TRBJ1-2; D is ambiguous. Trimming removed 5 bases at V and 4 bases at J, with 11 bases between. Germline values: CDR1 WNHNN, CDR2 SYGVQD (reference sequence). The CDR3 totals 13 residues. The CDR3 reads CASSPGLSYGYTF. CDR3 bases: TGCGCCAGCAGTCCCGGACTGAGCTATGGCTACACCTTC.

The rearrangement links TRBV27 to TRBJ2-5; TRBD1 matches at 8 bases. With the DNA end fitting TRBJ2-7 better, the J assignment may be wrong. This CDR3 is 18 amino acids long. Germline CDR1 is MNHEY and CDR2 is SMNVEV (reference sequence). In DNA form, the CDR3 reads TGTGCCAGCAGTCGAAAGCCCTACTCGACAGGGGTAAGGTACGAGCAGTACTTC. It encodes CASSRKPYSTGVRYEQYF.

V gene TRBV7-9 combines with J gene TRBJ2-3, with D uncertain. The CDR3 spans 13 residues. Deletions cut 5 bases from V and 2 bases from J, with 8 bases between. Germline CDR1 reads SEHNR; CDR2 reads FQNEAQ (reference sequence). CDR3 sequence: CASSLSHTDTQYF. The CDR3 DNA reads as TGTGCCAGCAGCCTTTCACACACAGATACGCAGTATTTT. Variable domain in full (rest from reference TRBV7-9 and TRBJ2-3): DTGVSQNPRHKITKRGQNVTFRCDPISEHNRLYWYRQTLGQGPEFLTYFQNEAQLEKSRLLSDRFSAERPKGSFSTLEIQRTEQGDSAMYLCASSLSHTDTQYFGPGTRLTVL.

The chain recombines TRBV19 with TRBJ1-6; 8 nucleotides agree with TRBD1. This CDR3 contains 15 residues. CDR1 and CDR2 (germline): LNHDA, SQIVND (reference sequence). V gave up 7 bases and J gave up 7 bases; unmatched junction bases: 9. CDR3 sequence reads: CASTPGQERNSPLHF. Here the CDR3 DNA reads TGTGCCAGTACTCCGGGACAGGAACGCAATTCACCCCTCCACTTT.

This rearrangement joins TRBV28 to TRBJ2-7, with D maybe TRBD1 (6 bases). Trimming shortened V by 6 bases and J by 4 bases, and 19 bases separated the two germline ends. Looked up from germline, CDR1 is MDHEN and CDR2 is SYDVKM. The CDR3 is made up of 15 amino acids. The CDR3: CASSTSGTLKYEQYF. CDR3 nucleotides: TGTGCCAGCAGCACCTCCGGGACACTTAAATACGAGCAGTACTTC.

This sequence joins TRBV5-1 and TRBJ2-7; 8 bases fit TRBD2. Germline CDR1 SGHRS, CDR2 YFSETQ. V lost 4 bases, J lost 0 bases, and 3 bases stayed unmatched. This CDR3 region has 14 residues. CDR3 in amino acids: CASSPRGDSYEQYF. CDR3 coding DNA: TGCGCCAGCAGCCCGCGGGGGGACTCCTACGAGCAGTACTTC.

V and J are TRBV7-2 and TRBJ2-3, with 12 bases lining up with TRBD1. The V gene's germline CDR1 is SGHTA and CDR2 FQGNSA. With 2 bases clipped from V and 10 bases from J, the junction kept 10 bases outside the gene matches. The CDR3 loop spans 16 amino acids. The CDR3 here is CASSLRVGTGGEAQYF. CDR3 coding DNA: TGTGCCAGCAGCTTACGAGTCGGGACAGGGGGCGAAGCGCAGTATTTT.